A single TCR beta chain is shown here with its context. The target antigen is unknown. The germline V gene encodes CDR1 LGHNT and CDR2 FRNRAP. This CDR3 comprises 11 residues. Trimming left V 5 bases short and J 2 bases short, with 3 bases between. Authors of the study amplified TCR beta CDR3 regions from RNA transcripts. The HTBI primer set was used in a first-round RT-PCR of the TCR CDR3. TCRdb used MiXCR to reprocess the multiplex PCR reads, holding one entry per CDR3 protein. The table lists 300,000 or so distinct CDR3 sequences, approximately 22% of them singletons. The source of the sample is a study of T cells in Graves' hyperthyroidism and ophthalmopathy. Across the study: Sampling of peripheral blood happened at initial diagnosis, prior to any treatment.

Study outcomes and limitations: Researchers report that a 13 V-J model separated ophthalmopathy from stable hyperthyroidism.

The chain is built from TRBV12-5 and TRBJ2-5; D not resolved. This TCR was recovered from a woman aged 45-65 years with Graves' hyperthyroidism. The sample comprised blood. CDR3 protein: CASGGQETQYF. CDR3 nucleotide sequence: TGTGCTAGTGGTGGTCAAGAGACCCAGTACTTC.